This is a list of T cell receptor beta chains from one sample in a study of cytomegalovirus exposure and HLA in healthy donors. TCRdb keeps only in-frame clones here, not all; method: immunoSEQ multiplex PCR. The repertoire holds more than 150,000 clones, around three quarters seen once, with 2.5% in the top ten. The specimen sequenced was PBMCs. The origin of the receptors is a woman aged 25 to 39 in good health and CMV-seropositive. Both conserved end residues are part of each CDR3. The D gene is left open where the match is weak. The size field is filled for only some rows; it gives once, few, many or a size class.

>TRBJ2-5|-|TRBV5-1|few
CASSLNGGETQYF
TGCGCCAGCAGCTTAAATGGGGGGGAGACCCAGTACTTC
>TRBJ2-7|-|TRBV18|-
CASSPREGFYEQYF
TGTGCCAGCTCACCTCGCGAGGGATTCTACGAGCAGTACTTC
>TRBJ1-3|-|TRBV29-1|-
CSVGQGAGNTIYF
TGCAGCGTTGGTCAAGGGGCTGGAAACACCATATATTTT
>TRBJ1-2|TRBD1|TRBV9|-
CASKDRVYGYTF
TGTGCCAGCAAGGACAGGGTCTATGGCTACACCTTC
>TRBJ2-3|-|TRBV6-5|-
CASGRETLGADTQYF
TGTGCCAGCGGACGGGAGACCCTCGGCGCAGATACGCAGTATTTT
>TRBJ2-7|TRBD2|TRBV7-9|-
CASSLGPGLDSYEQYF
TGTGCCAGCAGCTTAGGGCCGGGACTAGATTCCTACGAGCAGTACTTC
>TRBJ2-7|TRBD1|TRBV28|-
CASNRGTYEQYF
TGTGCCAGCAACAGGGGTACCTACGAGCAGTACTTC
>TRBJ2-7|TRBD1|TRBV19|few
CASSRGNYEQYF
TGTGCCAGTAGCAGGGGGAACTACGAGCAGTACTTC
>TRBJ1-2|-|TRBV9|-
CASSVREYNGYTF
TGTGCCAGCAGCGTCCGAGAATATAATGGCTACACCTTC
>TRBJ1-2|-|TRBV28|-
CASTLGRELGYTF
TGTGCCAGCACCCTGGGGAGGGAGCTAGGCTACACCTTC
>TRBJ2-4|TRBD2|TRBV9|-
CASSVGNSGGRKNSQYF
TGTGCCAGCAGCGTAGGGAATAGCGGGGGGAGAAAAAACAGTCAGTACTTC
>TRBJ2-4|TRBD2|TRBV6-1|few
CASSEAGGWDGIAKNIQYF
TGTGCCAGCAGTGAAGCGGGGGGGTGGGACGGGATAGCCAAAAACATTCAGTACTTC
>TRBJ2-1|-|TRBV5-1|-
CASRPPGLQATYNEQFF
TGCGCCAGCAGACCCCCGGGACTTCAAGCTACCTACAATGAGCAGTTCTTC
>TRBJ2-7|TRBD1|TRBV7-6|once
CASSSRDSDYEQYF
TGTGCCAGCAGCTCCCGGGACAGTGACTACGAGCAGTACTTC
>TRBJ1-4|TRBD1|TRBV25-1|-
CASSEPGGPNEKLFF
TGTGCCAGCAGTGAACCAGGGGGGCCTAATGAAAAACTGTTTTTT
>TRBJ1-2|-|TRBV27|-
CASKSQGANYGYTF
TGTGCCAGCAAATCACAGGGCGCTAACTATGGCTACACCTTC
>TRBJ1-5|TRBD1|TRBV7-9|-
CASSLDGTGNQPQHF
TGTGCCAGCAGCTTAGATGGGACAGGAAACCAGCCCCAGCATTTT